The sample holds many counts of the clone carrying this T cell receptor beta chain. The antigen remains unidentified. Combining iRepertoire HTBI primers with Arm-PCR of CDR3 regions, the authors built TCR beta libraries. One entry per CDR3 protein results from TCRdb running MiXCR on the multiplex PCR reads. The repertoire has about 400,000 distinct CDR3 sequences, under 25% of them found once; the top ten carry less than 25%. This entry comes from a study of regulatory T cells in long-lasting Graves disease. The time point here: persistent/refractory GD, antithyroid drugs over 5 years with positive TRAb. RNA isolated from PBMCs was used to make the TCR library. Graves' disease diagnosis relied on American Thyroid Association guidelines. Study-wide findings and caveats: The work looked only at peripheral blood and did not look at thyroid tissue. Persistent disease favored TRBV28, TRBJ1-2 and TRBJ2-5. Persistent patients shared more public clonotypes (around 2,500) than newly diagnosed patients (about 1,000).

Between the trimmed V and J ends, which lost 8 bases and 7 bases, there was a span of 15 bases. The CDR3 extends over 12 amino acids. The TCR sequence derives from a female donor with Graves disease. Sequencing was performed on peripheral blood mononuclear cells (PBMCs), taken when the disease was refractory, from a patient treated with antithyroid drugs. This sequence joins TRBV12-3 or TRBV12-4 and TRBJ2-7, with D possibly being TRBD2 (5 bases). CDR3 nucleotides: TGTGCCAGCGCTTTGATTACGGGAGAGCAGTACTTC. Protein: CASALITGEQYF.